These T cell receptor beta chains were read from a single sample in a study of T-cell memory formation after mild COVID-19. TCRdb reanalysed the 5' RACE reads using MiXCR and keeps one entry per CDR3 protein. The table shows some 88,000 distinct CDR3 sequences, with roughly 25% occurring only once. Material: PBMCs or a T cell subset sorted from them (not recorded which). These receptors were taken from a man in his late teens or twenties who had mild COVID-19 (a few samples of this study predate the infection). Cell type and time point are not known. CDR3s include the opening cysteine and the closing phenylalanine or tryptophan. D genes are given only for firm matches. Clone size is given for some rows only: seen once, a few or many times, or a class if the clone is expanded.

clone_size j_call v_call d_call cdr3_nt cdr3_aa
- TRBJ2-7 TRBV5-1 - TGCGCCAGCAGCCCCGGGGGGCTCGAGCAGTACTTC CASSPGGLEQYF
- TRBJ1-2 TRBV10-3 TRBD1 TGTGCCATCAGTGAGTCTGGGACAGGGGATATCTATGGCTACACCTTC CAISESGTGDIYGYTF
- TRBJ2-3 TRBV11-3 TRBD2 TGTGCCAGCAGCTCCCCCACTAGCGGGGGGGCAGAAGATACGCAGTATTTT CASSSPTSGGAEDTQYF
few TRBJ2-5 TRBV3-1 TRBD2 TGTGCCAGCAGCCGAGAGACTAGCGGGGACCAAGAGACCCAGTACTTC CASSRETSGDQETQYF
- TRBJ1-1 TRBV6-5 - TGTGCCAGCAGTTTAAGTCAGGGTACCTCCACTGAAGCTTTCTTT CASSLSQGTSTEAFF
- TRBJ2-3 TRBV5-1 TRBD2 TGCGCCAGCAGCGTGGCGGGGGGGCCAGTTAGAGATACGCAGTATTTT CASSVAGGPVRDTQYF
few TRBJ2-4 TRBV7-2 - TGTGCCAGCAGCTCCCCGGGGGAGGAAAACATTCAGTACTTC CASSSPGEENIQYF
once TRBJ2-5 TRBV6-6 - TGTGCCAGCAGTCTTTGGGTGGGGACCCAGTACTTC CASSLWVGTQYF
few TRBJ2-7 TRBV19 TRBD1 TGTGCCAGCGGTGACAGGGGTGTTCTCGAGCAGTACTTC CASGDRGVLEQYF
few TRBJ1-6 TRBV7-9 - TGTGCCAGCAGCTTTGGGCGGTCACCCCTCCACTTT CASSFGRSPLHF
- TRBJ1-5 TRBV7-2 - TGTGCCAGCAGTACCCACAGGGACGCTTACAATCAGCCCCAGCATTTT CASSTHRDAYNQPQHF
- TRBJ2-3 TRBV6-2/TRBV6-3 - TGTGCCTCCATCTCACTTACAGGAGAGGAAAGGTATTTT CASISLTGEERYF
- TRBJ1-1 TRBV3-1 TRBD1 TGTGCCAGCAGATCCGGGACAGGGGGCAACACTGAAGCTTTCTTT CASRSGTGGNTEAFF
many TRBJ2-1 TRBV7-9 TRBD2 TGTGCCAGCAGCCCGGGGACTAGCTTCCCTGAGCAGTTCTTC CASSPGTSFPEQFF
few TRBJ2-7 TRBV6-6 TRBD2 TGTGCCAGCAGTTACTCCTACGTCGTGGGGAGGGTCGACGAGCAGTACTTC CASSYSYVVGRVDEQYF
- TRBJ2-1 TRBV7-6 - TGTGCCAGCAGCTTAGAGCGGCGATCCTACAATGAGCAGTTCTTC CASSLERRSYNEQFF
- TRBJ2-2 TRBV28 - TGTGCCAGCAGTTTCGACTGGGTCACCGGGGAGCTGTTTTTT CASSFDWVTGELFF
few TRBJ2-3 TRBV15 - TGTGCCACCAGCAGAGCTGGCTGGGGGGAGACAGATACGCAGTATTTT CATSRAGWGETDTQYF
few TRBJ1-2 TRBV7-9 - TGTGCCAGCAGCCTCGTTCGTCTTCTAACGGATGGCTACACCTTC CASSLVRLLTDGYTF
few TRBJ1-1 TRBV7-9 - TGTGCCAGCAGCCCAAACAGGGCTGGGAACACTGAAGCTTTCTTT CASSPNRAGNTEAFF
- TRBJ1-2 TRBV4-2 - TGTGCCAGCACCCCGACAGCTAACTATGGCTACACCTTC CASTPTANYGYTF
- TRBJ1-1 TRBV12-3/TRBV12-4 - TGTGCCAGCAGTTTAGGGGACCAGGCGATTGAAGCTTTCTTT CASSLGDQAIEAFF
few TRBJ2-1 TRBV6-5 TRBD2 TGTGCCAGCAGCCCCGGGACTAAAAGTGAGCAGTTCTTC CASSPGTKSEQFF
- TRBJ2-2 TRBV18 - TGTGCCAGATCACCTTCCACCGGGGAGCTGTTTTTT CARSPSTGELFF
few TRBJ2-7 TRBV6-5 - TGTGCCAGCAGCCCCGGGACCGACTCCTACGAGCAGTACTTC CASSPGTDSYEQYF
few TRBJ2-1 TRBV12-3/TRBV12-4 TRBD2 TGTGCCAGCAGTTTAACGGGGGGGAACTACAATGAGCAGTTCTTC CASSLTGGNYNEQFF
- TRBJ2-1 TRBV12-3/TRBV12-4 TRBD2 TGTGCCAGCAGTCGGGGCGGGAGGGCATACAATGAGCAGTTCTTC CASSRGGRAYNEQFF
few TRBJ2-2 TRBV11-2 TRBD1 TGTGCCAGCAGCTTGTGGACAGGGGATGTGTTTAACACCGGGGAGCTGTTTTTT CASSLWTGDVFNTGELFF
- TRBJ2-1 TRBV5-1 - TGCGCCAGCAGCTTCAGGATAGGATTCAATGAGCAGTTCTTC CASSFRIGFNEQFF
- TRBJ2-3 TRBV19 TRBD2 TGTGCCACCGCGGGGTCCAGCGGGAGGCGGGATACGCAGTATTTT CATAGSSGRRDTQYF
- TRBJ2-5 TRBV4-1 - TGCGCCAGCAGCCAAGTTCAGGGCAGGGAAGAGACCCAGTACTTC CASSQVQGREETQYF
few TRBJ1-1 TRBV4-1 - TGCGCCAGCAGCCAAGGCCCAGGTACTGAAGCTTTCTTT CASSQGPGTEAFF
- TRBJ2-5 TRBV19 TRBD1 TGTGCCAGTAGTACGACAGGGGGCCAAGAGACCCAGTACTTC CASSTTGGQETQYF
- TRBJ2-2 TRBV7-8 - TGTGCCAGCAGCTTAGGTTTTATGAACACCGGGGAGCTGTTTTTT CASSLGFMNTGELFF
- TRBJ2-2 TRBV5-6 - TGTGCCAGCAGCTTGGCCAGGAGGACCGGGGAGCTGTTTTTT CASSLARRTGELFF
- TRBJ2-3 TRBV4-2 TRBD1 TGTGCCAGCAGCTCAGACAGGGGAGATACGCAGTATTTT CASSSDRGDTQYF
few TRBJ2-7 TRBV6-1 - TGTGCCAGCAGTGAAGGGGACTCGAGCTCCTACGAGCAGTACTTC CASSEGDSSSYEQYF
- TRBJ2-3 TRBV6-4 - TGTGCCAGCAGTGAATCCCCGGGGCCCGATACGCAGTATTTT CASSESPGPDTQYF
many TRBJ2-7 TRBV11-2 TRBD1 TGTGCCAGCAGCCGGACAGGGTGGGAGCAGTACTTC CASSRTGWEQYF